These 20 T cell receptor beta chains were all obtained from the same sample, sequenced in a study of T cell responses to AZD1222 COVID-19 vaccine. Profiled with immunoSEQ multiplex PCR; TCRdb holds only in-frame clones, not every one. The sample yields 140,000 or so clones, just over 90% seen once. This specimen consisted of peripheral blood, obtained 28 days after the second AZD1222 dose. The receptors stem from an adult who received the AZD1222 COVID-19 vaccine.

The chain recombines TRBV10-1 with TRBJ2-7; tentatively, D is TRBD1 (5 bases). Germline CDR1 reads WNHNN; CDR2 reads SYGVQD (reference sequence). V lost 8 bases, J lost 0 bases, and 8 bases lay in between. The CDR3 is 12 residues long. CDR3 DNA sequence: TGCGCCAGCGGGCAGGGCTCCTACGAGCAGTACTTC. Protein product: CASGQGSYEQYF.

This chain links TRBV2 with TRBJ2-7; tentative D call: TRBD1 (7 bases). The CDR3 contains 12 residues. Germline-derived CDR1 and CDR2 are SNHLY and FYNNEI. With 4 bases removed from V and 11 bases from J, the gap between germline ends came to 15 bases. In DNA form, the CDR3 reads TGTGCCAGCAGTGGGAGGGGGCAGGGGGAGTACTTC. Residues: CASSGRGQGEYF.

The V gene is TRBV27, the J gene TRBJ1-5; D is ambiguous. The CDR3 covers 14 residues. Germline assignment: CDR1 MNHEY and CDR2 SMNVEV (reference sequence). Trimming left V 8 bases short and J 4 bases short, with 15 bases between. DNA of the CDR3: TGTGCCAGCGGCGCGGACCGGTGGAATCAGCCCCAGCATTTT. Translation gives CASGADRWNQPQHF.

The V and J genes are TRBV7-2 and TRBJ1-4, with TRBD1 identical over 7 bases. There are 13 residues in the CDR3. V was clipped by 3 bases and J by 7 bases; unmatched bases: 2. Germline CDR1 SGHTA, CDR2 FQGNSA. The CDR3 sequence: CASSFRDSEKLFF. The CDR3, as DNA: TGTGCCAGCAGCTTTCGGGACAGTGAAAAACTGTTTTTT.

This rearrangement joins TRBV27 to TRBJ1-1, with TRBD1 as a possible D gene (5 bases). The germline CDR1 and CDR2 sequences are MNHEY and SMNVEV (reference sequence). The CDR3 has 14 amino acids. V lost 6 bases, J lost 5 bases, and 16 bases lay in between. This CDR3 reads CASSRDGVGTEAFF. For the CDR3, the DNA is TGTGCCAGCAGCCGGGACGGGGTGGGGACTGAAGCTTTCTTT.

The chain couples TRBV5-1 to TRBJ1-1; maybe TRBD1 (5 bases). CDR1 is SGHRS and CDR2 is YFSETQ in the germline V gene. Trimming left V 4 bases short and J 6 bases short, with 10 bases between. CDR3 length: 12 residues. CDR3 protein: CASSVPGPEAFF. The CDR3 DNA reads as TGCGCCAGCAGCGTCCCGGGGCCTGAAGCTTTCTTT.

The V gene is TRBV3-1 (or the pseudogene TRBV3-2), the J gene TRBJ2-2, with 8 nucleotides matching TRBD1. The CDR3 consists of 17 residues. The V segment lost 6 bases and the J segment 5 bases; nucleotides outside the gene matches: 14. Germline CDR1 reads LGHDT; CDR2 reads YNNKEL (reference sequence). CDR3 bases: TGTGCCAGCAGTCGGGACAGGAGTTTCTTGCGGACCGGGGAGCTGTTTTTT. Amino acid sequence: CASSRDRSFLRTGELFF.

V gene TRBV18 combines with J gene TRBJ1-1; TRBD1 is a possible D gene (5 bases). The CDR3 length is 15 residues. Germline loops: CDR1 KGHSH, CDR2 LQKENI. Trimming stripped 2 bases from V and 3 bases from J, with 13 bases between. The CDR3 sequence is CASSPVRVEDTEAFF. CDR3 bases: TGTGCCAGCTCACCAGTCAGGGTAGAGGACACTGAAGCTTTCTTT.

The V gene is TRBV6-1, the J gene TRBJ1-6; TRBD1 aligns across 9 bases. The CDR3 runs 16 residues. The germline gives CDR1 MNHNS, CDR2 SASEGT. V trimming: 0 bases; J trimming: 10 bases; junction bases outside the gene matches: 7. Here the CDR3 reads CASSEAPGQGKSPLHF. The CDR3 DNA sequence: TGTGCCAGCAGTGAAGCGCCGGGACAGGGCAAATCACCCCTCCACTTT.

The CDR3 loop is CASSADRVWELFF. In DNA form, the CDR3 reads TGTGCCAGCAGTGCTGACAGGGTGTGGGAGCTGTTTTTT. This chain joins TRBV2 and TRBJ2-2; TRBD1 aligns across 7 bases. This CDR3 region has 13 residues. V shed 4 bases, J shed 9 bases, and the junction held 5 bases outside the gene matches. Germline V gives CDR1 SNHLY, CDR2 FYNNEI.

The chain links TRBV2 to TRBJ2-1, with a tentative D call TRBD2 (6 bases). V lost 3 bases to trimming and J lost 7 bases, with 7 bases between them. Germline V CDR1 and CDR2: SNHLY, FYNNEI. The CDR3 has 12 residues. The CDR3 nucleotides read TGTGCCAGCAGTGAGGACTATAATGAGCAGTTCTTC. The encoded protein is CASSEDYNEQFF.

J is TRBJ2-1 and V is TRBV27, with 8 bases aligning to TRBD2. Germline values: CDR1 MNHEY, CDR2 SMNVEV (reference sequence). The CDR3 has 14 residues. Losses at the gene ends were 5 bases for V and 8 bases for J; bases not matched to a gene: 8. The CDR3 protein is CASSITSGGDEQFF. In DNA, the CDR3 is TGTGCCAGCAGTATAACTAGCGGAGGAGATGAGCAGTTCTTC.

V and J are TRBV29-1 and TRBJ2-5; TRBD1 agrees at 10 bases. The CDR3 runs to 13 residues. V gave up 8 bases and J gave up 5 bases; unmatched junction bases: 8. Looked up from germline, CDR1 is SQVTM and CDR2 is ANQGSEA. DNA of the CDR3: TGCAGCCTCTCCGGGACAGGGGTGGAGACCCAGTACTTC. Protein product: CSLSGTGVETQYF.

This chain connects TRBV19 to TRBJ1-2; no reliable D call. Trimming took off 3 bases at V and 0 bases at J, with 11 bases between the two ends. CDR1 is LNHDA and CDR2 is SQIVND in the germline V gene (reference sequence). There are 15 residues in the CDR3. For the CDR3, the DNA is TGTGCCAGTAGTATCCTAGGAAATACTAACTATGGCTACACCTTC. Encoded protein: CASSILGNTNYGYTF.

The V gene is TRBV7-9, the J gene TRBJ2-7; D might be TRBD2 (5 bases). The CDR3 spans 13 residues. V was pared by 3 bases and J by 6 bases, with 12 bases between. The germline gives CDR1 SEHNR, CDR2 FQNEAQ (reference sequence). CDR3 DNA sequence: TGTGCCAGCAGCTTTATCGGGGAATCCGAGCAGTACTTC. Amino acid sequence: CASSFIGESEQYF. Complete variable domain (other parts from reference TRBV7-9 and TRBJ2-7): DTGVSQNPRHKITKRGQNVTFRCDPISEHNRLYWYRQTLGQGPEFLTYFQNEAQLEKSRLLSDRFSAERPKGSFSTLEIQRTEQGDSAMYLCASSFIGESEQYFGPGTRLTVT.

This chain uses TRBV6-5 with TRBJ1-1; no clear D gene. Looked up from germline, CDR1 is MNHEY and CDR2 is SVGAGI. The CDR3 has 13 amino acids. The V end was cut by 7 bases, the J end by 3 bases, with 12 bases between. This CDR3 reads CASKSTLDTEAFF. The CDR3 region has the DNA TGTGCCAGCAAGTCCACCCTAGACACTGAAGCTTTCTTT.

The chain is built from TRBV2 and TRBJ1-5, with D unresolved. Trimming removed 4 bases at V and 4 bases at J, with 11 bases between. There are 14 residues in the CDR3. Germline V gives CDR1 SNHLY, CDR2 FYNNEI. In DNA, the CDR3 is TGTGCCAGCAGTGGTGGGCAAGGGAATCAGCCCCAGCATTTT. Residues: CASSGGQGNQPQHF.

The chain joins TRBV2 to TRBJ2-2; D unresolved. This CDR3 contains 15 residues. V was cut by 4 bases and J by 1 base, with 10 bases left in between. Germline values: CDR1 SNHLY, CDR2 FYNNEI. The CDR3 region has the DNA TGTGCCAGCAGTGTATTACGGTGGAACACCGGGGAGCTGTTTTTT. Its protein product is CASSVLRWNTGELFF.

The chain uses TRBV27 and TRBJ2-1, with TRBD2 matching over 11 bases. The CDR3 extends over 17 amino acids. CDR1 and CDR2 from the germline V gene are MNHEY and SMNVEV (reference sequence). V gave up 5 bases and J gave up 4 bases; unmatched junction bases: 10. The chain's CDR3 is CASSPRLAGQAYNEQFF. DNA for the CDR3: TGTGCCAGCAGTCCTCGACTAGCGGGGCAAGCTTACAATGAGCAGTTCTTC.

The V gene is TRBV6-5, the J gene TRBJ1-2; no definite D call. The CDR3 totals 13 residues. CDR1 MNHEY and CDR2 SVGAGI come from the germline V gene. With 3 bases removed from V and 4 bases from J, the gap between germline ends came to 9 bases. The CDR3 nucleotides are TGTGCCAGCAGTTATAGCGTCAGCTATGGCTACACCTTC. Protein sequence: CASSYSVSYGYTF.